Shown below are 8 T cell receptor beta chains from a single sample sequenced in a study of OX40 agonist ivuxolimab in advanced cancers. Here immunoSEQ multiplex PCR was the method, and the copy in TCRdb shows in-frame clones only, minus some. The sample holds approximately 90,000 clones; 87% are singletons and the top ten take approximately 4.8%. The sequences come from CD4+ or CD8+ T cells sorted from blood, collected in a trial of the OX40 agonist ivuxolimab. The receptor source for this set is an adult with an advanced solid tumor such as melanoma, head and neck, liver or kidney cancer.

The chain carries TRBV28 and TRBJ2-6, with 7 positions matching TRBD1. The CDR3 is 15 amino acids. Germline CDR1 reads MDHEN; CDR2 reads SYDVKM. V was clipped by 6 bases and J by 3 bases; unmatched bases: 5. The CDR3 bases are TGTGCCAGCAGGACCTACAGGGGTGGGGCCAACGTCCTGACTTTC. Amino acids: CASRTYRGGANVLTF.

V gene TRBV19 combines with J gene TRBJ2-1; TRBD2 aligns across 14 bases. Germline trimming cut 0 bases from V and 7 bases from J; bases unmatched to any gene: 11. From germline, CDR1 is LNHDA and CDR2 SQIVND (reference sequence). This CDR3 contains 19 residues. CDR3 amino acids: CASSIDGTSGRVVRNEQFF. DNA for the CDR3: TGTGCCAGTAGTATAGATGGGACTAGCGGGAGAGTGGTAAGGAATGAGCAGTTCTTC. Drawing the rest from reference TRBV19 and TRBJ2-1, the complete variable domain is DGGITQSPKYLFRKEGQNVTLSCEQNLNHDAMYWYRQDPGQGLRLIYYSQIVNDFQKGDIAEGYSVSREKKESFPLTVTSAQKNPTAFYLCASSIDGTSGRVVRNEQFFGPGTRLTVL.

The rearrangement joins TRBV19 to TRBJ2-7, with 11 nucleotides matching TRBD1. CDR3 length equals 16 residues. Trimming at V came to 4 bases and at J to 4 bases, leaving 9 bases not matched to a gene. Germline CDR1 and CDR2: LNHDA and SQIVND (reference sequence). The CDR3 loop reads CASSTSGTGGFYEQYF. The CDR3 DNA follows: TGTGCCAGTAGTACCTCCGGGACAGGGGGTTTTTACGAGCAGTACTTC.

This clone was observed a handful of times. The CDR3 is CAISETQKGTSGSSGELFF. The DNA for the CDR3 is TGTGCCATCAGTGAGACTCAGAAGGGGACTAGCGGGAGTTCCGGGGAGCTGTTTTTT. The rearrangement uses TRBV10-3 and TRBJ2-2; 14 bases match TRBD2. The CDR3 runs to 19 residues. The trim removed 2 bases at V and 6 bases at J, leaving 11 bases unmatched. Looked up from germline, CDR1 is ENHRY and CDR2 is SYGVKD.

The chain is built from TRBV25-1 and TRBJ2-1, with D hard to call. V lost 2 bases to trimming and J lost 0 bases, with 11 bases between them. Per the germline V gene, CDR1 is MGHDK and CDR2 is SYGVNS. The CDR3 extends over 16 amino acids. The CDR3, as DNA: TGTGCCAGCAGTGAACTTGCGCCCAGCTCCTACAATGAGCAGTTCTTC. Translation gives CASSELAPSSYNEQFF.

This sequence joins TRBV19 and TRBJ2-3; 8 bases are shared with TRBD1. The CDR3 is 17 residues long. Germline trimming cut 3 bases from V and 0 bases from J; bases unmatched to any gene: 8. The germline V gene encodes CDR1 LNHDA and CDR2 SQIVND (reference sequence). The CDR3 loop is CASSIPETGDSTDTQYF. CDR3 coding DNA: TGTGCCAGTAGTATCCCGGAGACAGGGGATAGCACAGATACGCAGTATTTT.

The chain recombines TRBV5-8 with TRBJ2-5, with a tentative D call TRBD1 (5 bases). This CDR3 contains 14 residues. The germline gives CDR1 SGHTS, CDR2 YDEGEE. Trimming stripped 0 bases from V and 0 bases from J, with 6 bases between. CDR3 coding DNA: TGTGCCAGCAGCTTGGTAGGGGACCAAGAGACCCAGTACTTC. Its protein is CASSLVGDQETQYF.

This rearrangement joins TRBV11-2 to TRBJ2-1; possibly TRBD2 for D (6 bases). V lost 5 bases to trimming and J lost 3 bases, with 14 bases between them. Germline CDR1 SGHAT, CDR2 FQNNGV. The length of the CDR3 is 15 residues. CDR3 bases: TGTGCCAGCAGCCCGACCGAGACTAGCTACAATGAGCAGTTCTTC. It yields the protein CASSPTETSYNEQFF.